These 9 T cell receptor beta chains originate from one sample sequenced in a study of early T cells in non-severe SARS-CoV-2 infection. Each CDR3 protein is one row after TCRdb ran MiXCR on the 5' RACE reads. In the table there are approximately 46,000 distinct CDR3 sequences, roughly 6% of which are singletons. The source material was whole blood. Receptor source: an adult who was a healthcare worker with PCR-confirmed SARS-CoV-2 infection or an uninfected control (not recorded which).

This clonotype showed up many times. The rearrangement joins TRBV12-3 or TRBV12-4 to TRBJ1-2, with TRBD1 as a possible D gene (5 bases). The CDR3 contains 13 residues. Trimming shortened V by 6 bases and J by 10 bases, and 18 bases separated the two germline ends. The DNA for the CDR3 is TGTGCCAGCAGCCCTACAGGCGGTCATTTCTACACCTTC. It translates to CASSPTGGHFYTF.

This clonotype appeared many times. The rearrangement joins TRBV11-3 to TRBJ1-1; D perhaps matches TRBD1 (5 bases). The CDR3 is 17 residues long. CDR1 and CDR2 from the germline V gene are SGHNT and YENEEA. The V gene lost 0 bases and the J gene lost 5 bases, with 19 bases spanning the gap. The CDR3, as DNA: TGTGCCAGCAGCTTAGATCTTGCGAGGGACGGGGAGACTGAAGCTTTCTTT. This encodes CASSLDLARDGETEAFF.

The CDR3: CSVEEGQGTGELFF. The CDR3 bases are TGCAGCGTTGAAGAGGGACAGGGCACCGGGGAGCTGTTTTTT. The chain is built from TRBV29-1 and TRBJ2-2; 9 bases fit TRBD1. J lost 4 bases, V lost 0 bases, and 0 bases had no gene match. From germline, CDR1 is SQVTM and CDR2 ANQGSEA. CDR3 length equals 14 residues.

This clonotype has at least ten counts. This chain joins TRBV19 and TRBJ2-7; 11 bases agree with TRBD1. There are 13 residues in the CDR3. Unmatched junction bases numbered 3, after V lost 6 bases and J lost 5 bases. Germline CDR1 LNHDA, CDR2 SQIVND (reference sequence). The chain's CDR3 is CASSGQGAHEQYF. In DNA form, the CDR3 reads TGTGCCAGTAGCGGACAGGGGGCCCACGAGCAGTACTTC.

This clonotype was found many times. The rearrangement joins TRBV5-4 to TRBJ2-3, with 11 positions matching TRBD2. From germline, CDR1 is SGHNT and CDR2 YYREEE (reference sequence). J lost 2 bases, V lost 4 bases, and 3 bases had no gene match. The CDR3 contains 15 residues. Here the CDR3 DNA reads TGTGCCAGCAGCCCTAGCGGGGGGAACACAGATACGCAGTATTTT. It translates to CASSPSGGNTDTQYF.

This clonotype was seen ten or more times. This chain joins TRBV5-1 and TRBJ2-2, with 8 nucleotides matching TRBD1. The V and J ends lost 3 bases and 0 bases, in that order; junction bases with no gene match: 4. The CDR3 contains 16 residues. Germline V lookup: CDR1 SGHRS, CDR2 YFSETQ. The CDR3 bases are TGCGCCAGCAGCTCCGGGACAGGCACGAACACCGGGGAGCTGTTTTTT. Translated: CASSSGTGTNTGELFF.

This clonotype was observed many times. The chain is built from TRBV5-1 and TRBJ2-5; D is possibly TRBD1 (5 bases). The germline gives CDR1 SGHRS, CDR2 YFSETQ. The V end was cut by 2 bases, the J end by 2 bases, with 10 bases between. CDR3 length: 14 residues. The CDR3 DNA reads as TGCGCCAGCAGCTTCGGTCAGGGTCAAGAGACCCAGTACTTC. Amino acid sequence: CASSFGQGQETQYF.

This clonotype was recorded many times. The J gene is TRBJ1-6, the V gene TRBV20-1; TRBD1 agrees at 11 bases. Germline loops: CDR1 DFQATT, CDR2 SNEGSKA (reference sequence). Trimming cost V 6 bases and J 5 bases; bases outside gene matches: 6. The CDR3 consists of 15 residues. CDR3 in DNA: TGCAGTGCCTCCGGGACAGGGGGGGATAATTCACCCCTCCACTTT. Amino acid sequence: CSASGTGGDNSPLHF.

This clonotype has at least ten counts. DNA for the CDR3: TGTGCCACCAGCAAGGGAATCAAAGCGGGAGCACAAGAGACCCAGTACTTC. The encoded protein is CATSKGIKAGAQETQYF. The rearrangement uses TRBV15 and TRBJ2-5, with TRBD2 matching over 8 bases. V lost 4 bases and J lost 2; bases outside the gene matches: 12. CDR1 LNHNV and CDR2 YYDKDF come from the germline V gene (reference sequence). The CDR3 has 17 amino acids.